This paragraph covers one T cell receptor beta chain sequence. Its antigen is currently unknown. The data stem from a study of identical twins. Trimming removed 6 bases at V and 1 base at J, with 13 bases between. Germline-derived CDR1 and CDR2 are DFQATT and SNEGSKA (reference sequence). The CDR3 extends over 14 amino acids. TCRdb reprocessed the 5' RACE reads with MiXCR, giving one entry per CDR3 protein. Of more than 400,000 distinct CDR3 sequences in the sample, about 16% were seen once. Study findings and constraints: Twins' excess sharing was less marked for out-of-frame beta sequences. Compared with unrelated sharing, twin-shared out-of-frame alpha sequences had more low-probability sequences.

With no exceptions, donors were healthy Caucasians. The same sample was also studied in work on yellow fever vaccine responses in identical twins. That investigation notes: Vaccine T cell responses of twins reportedly seemed partly convergent and partly personalized.

Input material: CD4+ T cells sorted from blood. The source is a woman aged 18-29 years in good health. This chain joins TRBV20-1 and TRBJ2-4; D not certain. In nucleotides, the CDR3 is TGCAGTGCCCTGATCGAGAGGGCCAAAAACATTCAGTACTTC. Translated: CSALIERAKNIQYF.